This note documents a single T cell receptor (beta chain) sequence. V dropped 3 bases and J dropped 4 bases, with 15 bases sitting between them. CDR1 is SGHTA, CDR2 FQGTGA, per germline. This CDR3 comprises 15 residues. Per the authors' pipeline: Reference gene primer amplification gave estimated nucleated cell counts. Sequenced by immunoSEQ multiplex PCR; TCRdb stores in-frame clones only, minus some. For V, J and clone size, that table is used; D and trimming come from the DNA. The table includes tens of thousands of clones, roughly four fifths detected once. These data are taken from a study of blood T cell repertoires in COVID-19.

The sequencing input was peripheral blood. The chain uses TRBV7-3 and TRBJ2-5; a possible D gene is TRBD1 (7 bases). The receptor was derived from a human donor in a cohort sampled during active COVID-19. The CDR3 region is CASSLVWRGRETQYF. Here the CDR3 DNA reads TGTGCCAGCAGCTTGGTTTGGAGGGGGCGAGAGACCCAGTACTTC.